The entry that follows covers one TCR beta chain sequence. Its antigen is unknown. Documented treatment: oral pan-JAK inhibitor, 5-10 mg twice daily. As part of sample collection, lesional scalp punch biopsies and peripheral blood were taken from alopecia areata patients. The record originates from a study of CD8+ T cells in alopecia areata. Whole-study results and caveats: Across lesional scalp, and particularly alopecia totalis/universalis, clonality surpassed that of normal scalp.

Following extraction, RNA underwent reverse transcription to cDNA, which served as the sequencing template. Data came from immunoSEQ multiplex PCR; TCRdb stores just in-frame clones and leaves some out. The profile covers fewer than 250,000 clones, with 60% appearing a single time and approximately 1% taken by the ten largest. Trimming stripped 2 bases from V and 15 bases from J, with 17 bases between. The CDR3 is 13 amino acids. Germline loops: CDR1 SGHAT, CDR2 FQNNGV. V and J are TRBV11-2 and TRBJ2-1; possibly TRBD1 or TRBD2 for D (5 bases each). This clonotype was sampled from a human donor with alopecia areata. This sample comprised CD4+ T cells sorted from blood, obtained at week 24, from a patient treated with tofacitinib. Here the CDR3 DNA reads TGTGCCAGCAGCTTAAGGGGCAGCAAAGGAGGGTTCTTC. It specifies CASSLRGSKGGFF. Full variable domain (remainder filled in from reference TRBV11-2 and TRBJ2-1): EAGVAQSPRYKIIEKRQSVAFWCNPISGHATLYWYQQILGQGPKLLIQFQNNGVVDDSQLPKDRFSAERLKGVDSTLKIQPAKLEDSAVYLCASSLRGSKGGFFGPGTRLTVL.